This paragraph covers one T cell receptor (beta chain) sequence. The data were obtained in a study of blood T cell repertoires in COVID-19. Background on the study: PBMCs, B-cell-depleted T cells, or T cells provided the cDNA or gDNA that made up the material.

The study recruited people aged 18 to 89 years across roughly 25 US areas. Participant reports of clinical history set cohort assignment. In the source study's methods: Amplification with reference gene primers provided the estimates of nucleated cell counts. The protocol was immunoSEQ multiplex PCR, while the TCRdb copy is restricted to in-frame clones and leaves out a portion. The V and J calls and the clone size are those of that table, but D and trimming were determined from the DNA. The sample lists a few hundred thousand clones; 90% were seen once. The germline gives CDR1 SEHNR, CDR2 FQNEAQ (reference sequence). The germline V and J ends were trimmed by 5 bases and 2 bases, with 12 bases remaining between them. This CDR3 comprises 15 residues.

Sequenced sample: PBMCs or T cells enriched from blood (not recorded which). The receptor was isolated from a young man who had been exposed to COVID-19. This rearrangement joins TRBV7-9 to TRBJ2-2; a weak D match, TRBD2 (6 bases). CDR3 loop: CASSPGGLNTGELFF. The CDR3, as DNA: TGTGCCAGCAGCCCCGGGGGTCTTAACACCGGGGAGCTGTTTTTT.